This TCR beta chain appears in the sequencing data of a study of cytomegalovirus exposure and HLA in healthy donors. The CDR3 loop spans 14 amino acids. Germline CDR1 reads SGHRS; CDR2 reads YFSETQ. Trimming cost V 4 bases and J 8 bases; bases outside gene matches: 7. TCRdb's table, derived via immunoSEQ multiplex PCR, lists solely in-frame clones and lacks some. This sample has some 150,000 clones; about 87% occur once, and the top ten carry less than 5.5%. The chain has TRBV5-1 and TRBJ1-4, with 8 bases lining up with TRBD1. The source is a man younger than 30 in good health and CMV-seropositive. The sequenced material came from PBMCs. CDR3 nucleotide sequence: TGCGCCAGCAGCATAGGACAGGGACGAGAAAAACTGTTTTTT. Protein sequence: CASSIGQGREKLFF.